The T cell receptor (beta chain) described here comes from a study of T cell responses to AZD1222 COVID-19 vaccine. Study-level information: Second-dose intervals of approximately 4 or approximately 12 weeks were pooled. Whole-study findings and limits: Just 6 or 7 people given AZD1222 tested seropositive at baseline.

In regard to this clone: Its specificity is unknown.

V dropped 7 bases and J dropped 7 bases, with 19 bases sitting between them. Germline V gene lookup returns CDR1 MNHEY and CDR2 SMNVEV (reference sequence). The CDR3 has 14 amino acids. Profiled with immunoSEQ multiplex PCR; TCRdb holds only in-frame clones, not every one. The sample has roughly 160,000 clones, about 90% seen once; the top ten hold 5.5%. The TCR originated in an adult in good health. The chain is built from TRBV27 and TRBJ1-2; D might be TRBD1 (6 bases). This specimen was peripheral blood, taken on day 0 of AZD1222 vaccination. The CDR3 region is CASKPSGGGVGYTF. DNA for the CDR3: TGTGCCAGCAAACCTTCGGGGGGCGGGGTTGGCTACACCTTC.